The clone carrying this T cell receptor (beta chain) was detected only once. The CDR3 runs 13 residues. CDR1 is SGHVS and CDR2 is FNYEAQ in the germline V gene. After removal of 5 bases from V and 5 bases from J, the junction contained 3 bases not matched to a gene. The data stem from a study of blood T cell repertoires in COVID-19. As for the study in general: Samples representing acute and convalescent COVID-19 were sourced from the United States, Italy and Spain.

Some clones are missing from TCRdb's copy, which holds only in-frame ones; the method was immunoSEQ multiplex PCR. The sample has some 250,000 clones, nearly 90% seen once. This sequence joins TRBV7-6 and TRBJ2-1; 7 bases fit TRBD2. Material for sequencing was peripheral blood. The source of this sequence is a woman in her thirties with acute or convalescent COVID-19. CDR3 in amino acids: CASSLGLDNEQFF. In nucleotides, the CDR3 is TGTGCCAGCAGCCTCGGACTAGACAATGAGCAGTTCTTC.